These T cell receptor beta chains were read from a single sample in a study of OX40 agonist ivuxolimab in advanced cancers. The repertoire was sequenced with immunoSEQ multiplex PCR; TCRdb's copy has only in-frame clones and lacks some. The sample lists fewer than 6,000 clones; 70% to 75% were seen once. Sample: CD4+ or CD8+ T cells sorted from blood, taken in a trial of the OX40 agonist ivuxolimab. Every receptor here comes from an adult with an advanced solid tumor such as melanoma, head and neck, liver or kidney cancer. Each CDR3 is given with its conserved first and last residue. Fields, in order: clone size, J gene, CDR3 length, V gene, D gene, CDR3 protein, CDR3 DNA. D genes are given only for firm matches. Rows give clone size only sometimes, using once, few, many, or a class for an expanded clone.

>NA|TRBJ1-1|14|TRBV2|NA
CASRGDPSNTEAFF
TGTGCCAGCAGGGGGGACCCCTCCAACACTGAAGCTTTCTTT
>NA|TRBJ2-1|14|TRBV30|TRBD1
CAWDQGASYNEQFF
TGTGCCTGGGACCAGGGGGCGTCCTACAATGAGCAGTTCTTC
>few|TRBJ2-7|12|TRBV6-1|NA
CASIGPGYEQYF
TGTGCCAGCATAGGCCCGGGCTACGAGCAGTACTTC
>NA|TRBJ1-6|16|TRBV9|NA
CASSVEGGARLSPLHF
TGTGCCAGCAGCGTAGAGGGGGGGGCGCGGTTATCACCCCTCCACTTT
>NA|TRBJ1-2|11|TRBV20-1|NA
CSARELPGYTF
TGCAGTGCTAGGGAATTGCCGGGCTACACCTTC
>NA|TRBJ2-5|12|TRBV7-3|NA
CASSANTGPQYF
TGTGCCAGCAGCGCGAATACGGGGCCCCAGTACTTC
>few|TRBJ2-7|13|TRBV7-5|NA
CASSSGGAYEQYF
TGTGCCAGCTCTAGCGGGGGGGCCTACGAGCAGTACTTC
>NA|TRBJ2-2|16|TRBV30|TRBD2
CATDLAGGGKHRGAVF
TGTGCCACCGACCTAGCGGGGGGGGGCAAACACCGGGGAGCTGTTTTT
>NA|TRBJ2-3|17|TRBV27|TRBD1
CASSWEGGDRGTDTQYF
TGTGCCAGCAGCTGGGAAGGCGGGGACAGGGGTACAGATACGCAGTATTTT
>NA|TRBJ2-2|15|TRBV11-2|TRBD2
CASSFGLAGGGELFF
TGTGCCAGCAGCTTTGGACTAGCGGGAGGCGGGGAGCTGTTTTTT
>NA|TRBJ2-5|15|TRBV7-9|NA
CASSPPARDQETQYF
TGTGCCAGCAGCCCCCCTGCGCGGGACCAAGAGACCCAGTACTTC
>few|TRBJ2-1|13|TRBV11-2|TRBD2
CASSYGLAGEQFF
TGTGCCAGCAGCTATGGACTAGCGGGAGAGCAGTTCTTC
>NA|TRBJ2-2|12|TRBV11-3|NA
CASSFHPGELFF
TGTGCCAGCAGCTTTCACCCCGGGGAGCTGTTTTTT
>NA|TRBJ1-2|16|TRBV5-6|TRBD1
CASSGTGHNLNYGYTF
TGTGCCAGCAGCGGGACAGGCCACAACCTTAACTATGGCTACACCTTC
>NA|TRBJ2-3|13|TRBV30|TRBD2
CAWSTSGTDTQYF
TGTGCCTGGAGCACTAGCGGCACAGATACGCAGTATTTT
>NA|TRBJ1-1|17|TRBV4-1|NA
CASSQAPIRGLNTEAFF
TGCGCCAGCAGCCAAGCTCCTATCAGGGGTCTGAACACTGAAGCTTTCTTT
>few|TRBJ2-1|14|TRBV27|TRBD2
CASRGGSSYNEQFF
TGTGCCAGCAGGGGCGGGAGCTCCTACAATGAGCAGTTCTTC
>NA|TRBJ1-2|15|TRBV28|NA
CASSPLTGPNYGYTF
TGTGCCAGCAGTCCCCTGACAGGTCCTAACTATGGCTACACCTTC